The 21 T cell receptor beta chains presented below share a single source sample, sequenced in a study of blood T cell repertoires in COVID-19. Using immunoSEQ multiplex PCR, the repertoire was profiled, and TCRdb retains in-frame clones only, with some absent. The data contain approximately 220,000 clones, 75% to 90% of them singletons. Sequenced: PBMCs or T cells enriched from blood (not recorded which). These receptor sequences come from a middle-aged man who had recovered from COVID-19.

The gene calls are TRBV30 and TRBJ1-3, with a tentative D call TRBD1 (6 bases). V was clipped by 3 bases and J by 3 bases, with 18 bases between them. This CDR3 spans 16 amino acids. Germline-derived CDR1 and CDR2 are GTSNPN and SVGIG (reference sequence). CDR3 nucleotides: TGTGCCTGGAGGAACACTGGGGGGGGCTTTGGAAACACCATATATTTT. Translating gives CAWRNTGGGFGNTIYF.

The chain carries TRBV9 and TRBJ2-3; 14 positions agree with TRBD2. Trimming took 3 bases from V and 6 from J; bases not matched to a gene: 6. CDR1 and CDR2 (germline): SGDLS, YYNGEE. CDR3 length equals 16 residues. The CDR3 DNA reads as TGTGCCAGCAGCGCGGGACTAGCGGGAGTGGCGGATACGCAGTATTTT. Encoded protein: CASSAGLAGVADTQYF.

The chain combines TRBV25-1 with TRBJ2-5; TRBD1 matches 7 bases. Germline CDR1 and CDR2: MGHDK and SYGVNS. This CDR3 spans 11 amino acids. J gave up 2 bases and V 10 bases, and 1 base lay outside the gene matches. The CDR3 loop is CATGQQETQYF. The CDR3 DNA is TGTGCCACGGGACAGCAAGAGACCCAGTACTTC.

This clone was seen only a few times. The chain has TRBV4-3 and TRBJ2-5; TRBD1 might be the D (5 bases). CDR1 and CDR2 from the germline V gene are LGHNA and YSLEER. Trimming pared 4 bases from V and 5 bases from J, leaving 17 bases between. The CDR3 is made up of 15 amino acids. The CDR3: CASSPSRQGSETQYF. The CDR3 DNA reads as TGCGCCAGCAGCCCATCCCGGCAGGGTAGTGAGACCCAGTACTTC.

V is TRBV5-1 and J is TRBJ2-1; 9 nucleotides match TRBD2. Per the germline V gene, CDR1 is SGHRS and CDR2 is YFSETQ. V lost 0 bases, J lost 6 bases, and 4 bases stayed unmatched. The CDR3 consists of 15 residues. Here the CDR3 reads CASSLVAGGSNEQFF. The CDR3 DNA sequence: TGCGCCAGCAGCTTGGTGGCGGGAGGGTCCAATGAGCAGTTCTTC.

This clone was seen a handful of times. This rearrangement joins TRBV6-5 to TRBJ1-2, with 8 bases aligning to TRBD1. J gave up 8 bases and V 7 bases, and 9 bases lay outside the gene matches. Germline CDR1 and CDR2: MNHEY and SVGAGI. The CDR3 loop spans 13 amino acids. The DNA of the CDR3 is TGTGCCAGCAACACCGGACAGGGCCACGGCTACACCTTC. Encoded protein: CASNTGQGHGYTF.

The V and J genes are TRBV27 and TRBJ2-7, with 10 bases lining up with TRBD1. This CDR3 region has 14 residues. V gave up 5 bases and J gave up 4 bases; unmatched junction bases: 5. Germline-derived CDR1 and CDR2 are MNHEY and SMNVEV (reference sequence). The CDR3 nucleotides are TGTGCCAGCAGTATTGGACAGGGGGTTTACGAGCAGTACTTC. It specifies CASSIGQGVYEQYF.

This rearrangement joins TRBV12-3 or TRBV12-4 to TRBJ2-7; D is perhaps TRBD1 (5 bases). CDR3 length: 13 residues. The V and J ends lost 5 bases and 5 bases respectively, with 13 bases between them. The CDR3 region is CASSTRQMHEQYF. CDR3 bases: TGTGCCAGCAGTACGCGACAGATGCACGAGCAGTACTTC.

The rearrangement joins TRBV28 to TRBJ1-6; TRBD1 matches 7 bases. This CDR3 contains 16 residues. After removal of 6 bases from V and 7 bases from J, the junction contained 12 bases not matched to a gene. Germline V lookup: CDR1 MDHEN, CDR2 SYDVKM. CDR3 in amino acids: CASSPSDRERNSPLHF. In DNA, the CDR3 is TGTGCCAGCAGCCCCTCCGACAGGGAAAGAAATTCACCCCTCCACTTT.

This chain connects TRBV27 to TRBJ1-4; D gene unclear. With 8 bases removed from V and 2 bases from J, the gap between germline ends came to 12 bases. The CDR3 consists of 14 residues. Germline CDR1 MNHEY, CDR2 SMNVEV (reference sequence). The CDR3 nucleotides are TGTGCCAGCCGTGTAGGAGGGACTAATGAAAAACTGTTTTTT. Protein sequence: CASRVGGTNEKLFF.

This clone was found once. This chain connects TRBV18 to TRBJ1-5, with D perhaps TRBD1 (6 bases). V lost 5 bases to trimming and J lost 2 bases, with 13 bases between them. The germline V gene has CDR1 KGHSH and CDR2 LQKENI. The CDR3 runs to 15 residues. In nucleotides, the CDR3 is TGTGCCAGCTCATTGGGACATCTTGGCAATCAGCCCCAGCATTTT. This sequence encodes CASSLGHLGNQPQHF.

The V call is TRBV6-1, the J call TRBJ1-6, with 8 bases aligning to TRBD1. The germline gives CDR1 MNHNS, CDR2 SASEGT. This CDR3 is built from 14 residues. V dropped 1 base and J dropped 14; count of bases not matched to a gene: 7. CDR3 nucleotides: TGTGCCAGCAGTGAAGAACAGGGGGTCGGTACCCTCCACTTT. Translating it yields CASSEEQGVGTLHF.

V gene TRBV19 combines with J gene TRBJ1-2; 7 bases are shared with TRBD1. This CDR3 comprises 14 residues. The germline V gene has CDR1 LNHDA and CDR2 SQIVND (reference sequence). CDR3 coding DNA: TGTGTTGCGGTTCGACAGGGAGGTCGCGATGGCTACACCTTC. Translating it yields CVAVRQGGRDGYTF.

The chain couples TRBV9 to TRBJ1-2; 12 bases match TRBD1. Germline CDR1 and CDR2: SGDLS and YYNGEE. The CDR3 length is 14 residues. With 3 bases clipped from V and 7 bases from J, the junction kept 4 bases outside the gene matches. CDR3 DNA: TGTGCCAGCAGCGGGGACAGGGGGCTTAGTGGCTACACCTTC. This encodes CASSGDRGLSGYTF.

The V gene is TRBV2, the J gene TRBJ2-7, with 7 bases aligning to TRBD1. Germline V CDR1 and CDR2: SNHLY, FYNNEI. V dropped 6 bases and J dropped 7; count of bases not matched to a gene: 12. The CDR3 totals 14 residues. The CDR3 is CASRGDSWGGEQYF. The CDR3 DNA reads TGTGCCAGCAGAGGGGACAGCTGGGGCGGAGAGCAGTACTTC.

The chain recombines TRBV29-1 with TRBJ2-5; 15 bases are shared with TRBD2. V was pared by 5 bases and J by 10 bases, with 8 bases of the junction left unmatched. Germline V gene lookup returns CDR1 SQVTM and CDR2 ANQGSEA. The CDR3 is 14 amino acids. This chain's CDR3 is CSVFDGTSGRYQYF. CDR3 nucleotide sequence: TGCAGCGTTTTCGACGGGACTAGCGGGAGGTACCAGTACTTC.

The chain recombines TRBV4-1 with TRBJ2-7; D perhaps matches TRBD2 (5 bases). There are 14 residues in the CDR3. Germline values: CDR1 MGHRA, CDR2 YSYEKL. V was trimmed by 5 bases and J by 7 bases, leaving 18 bases between them. The CDR3 region is CASSSSALSGEQYF. The DNA for the CDR3 is TGCGCCAGCAGCAGCTCAGCACTTTCGGGGGAGCAGTACTTC.

The chain has TRBV18 and TRBJ1-1, with a weak D call TRBD1 (5 bases). This CDR3 is 12 amino acids long. Trimming cost V 2 bases and J 4 bases, with 5 bases left between them. Germline V gene sequence: CDR1 KGHSH, CDR2 LQKENI. The CDR3 DNA follows: TGTGCCAGCTCACCAGACAGCACTGAAGCTTTCTTT. This encodes CASSPDSTEAFF.

V usage is TRBV6-5 and J usage is TRBJ2-5; 10 bases match TRBD1. This CDR3 is 14 amino acids long. CDR1 and CDR2 from the germline V gene are MNHEY and SVGAGI. The ends lost 7 bases at V and 5 bases at J; junction bases unmatched: 7. The CDR3 DNA sequence: TGTGCCAGCACCGGACAGGGGGTCGGGGAGACCCAGTACTTC. It specifies CASTGQGVGETQYF.

The genes are TRBV4-1 and TRBJ1-5; possibly TRBD1 for D (5 bases). This CDR3 spans 15 amino acids. Germline V gives CDR1 MGHRA, CDR2 YSYEKL. Trimming removed 4 bases at V and 5 bases at J, with 15 bases between. The CDR3 here is CASSPPGSWDQPQHF. The CDR3 region has the DNA TGCGCCAGCAGCCCTCCAGGGTCGTGGGATCAGCCCCAGCATTTT.

The chain joins TRBV5-1 to TRBJ2-5; possible D gene TRBD1, 6 bases. The germline V and J ends were trimmed by 2 bases and 5 bases, with 13 bases remaining between them. The CDR3 sequence is 14 residues long. Per the germline V gene, CDR1 is SGHRS and CDR2 is YFSETQ. CDR3 sequence (DNA): TGCGCCAGCAGCTTCAACAGGGAGACGGAGACCCAGTACTTC. Translating gives CASSFNRETETQYF. The entire variable domain, with the rest obtained from reference TRBV5-1 and TRBJ2-5, is as follows: KAGVTQTPRYLIKTRGQQVTLSCSPISGHRSVSWYQQTPGQGLQFLFEYFSETQRNKGNFPGRFSGRQFSNSRSEMNVSTLELGDSALYLCASSFNRETETQYFGPGTRLLVL.